The T cell receptor (beta chain) under discussion was sequenced for a study of Ad26.COV2.S vaccination and SARS-CoV-2 variants. The treatment denotes: around 19 received Ad26.COV2.S at low or high dose, single or two shots; 5 received placebo; per-sample allocation not given. The samples date from day 63 after the first vaccine or placebo injection. This CDR3 has 15 amino acids. The ends were cut back, 0 bases at V and 10 bases at J, with 16 bases in the middle. Germline assignment: CDR1 GTSNPN and CDR2 SVGIG (reference sequence). Method: immunoSEQ multiplex PCR; TCRdb's copy keeps in-frame clones and lacks some. The sample shows roughly 700,000 clones, 80% to 90% of them seen only once.

The origin of this receptor is a person aged 18 to 59 who received the Ad26.COV2.S COVID-19 vaccine or a placebo. V usage is TRBV30 and J usage is TRBJ1-6; D call uncertain. Sequences were derived from peripheral blood, sampled in a trial of Ad26.COV2.S vaccine versus placebo. The CDR3, as DNA: TGTGCCTGGAGTGTACTAATAAGGGAAGGGTCACCCCTCCACTTT. It yields the protein CAWSVLIREGSPLHF.